The rows below give T cell receptor beta chains drawn from one sample of a study of blood T cells in healthy people across ages. TCRdb re-called the 5' RACE reads through MiXCR, storing one row per CDR3 protein. Of 1.8 million or so distinct CDR3 sequences listed, around 42% are singletons. Sample: blood. The receptor set was obtained from a human donor in good health. Both conserved end residues are part of each CDR3. The D gene is left open where the match is weak. The listing skips clone size in some rows; elsewhere it reads once, few, many or a size class.

abundance,j_gene,d_gene,v_gene,CDR3nt,CDR3aa
.,TRBJ1-2,.,TRBV6-2/TRBV6-3,TGTGCCAGCAGTTATTGGGAGCCCCGGAGGTCTAACTATGGCTACACCTTC,CASSYWEPRRSNYGYTF
.,TRBJ2-4,TRBD2,TRBV20-1,TGCAGTGCTAGAAGAGAGCGGGGGGGTATAGCCAAAAACATTCAGTACTTC,CSARRERGGIAKNIQYF
.,TRBJ2-5,.,TRBV2,TGTGCCAGCAGTGAGTTACTTATCCAAGAGACCCAGTACTTC,CASSELLIQETQYF
.,TRBJ1-2,TRBD1,TRBV2,TGTGCCAGCAGCCCTTCCGCGACAGGGCGGAACTATGGCTACACCTTC,CASSPSATGRNYGYTF
.,TRBJ1-3,.,TRBV7-2,TGTGCCAGCAGCTTATATGCGGGGTCTGGAAACACCATATATTTT,CASSLYAGSGNTIYF
.,TRBJ2-7,.,TRBV7-4,TGTGCCAGCAGCGCCCTGGGAGGAGGGATCTCCTACGAGCAGTACTTC,CASSALGGGISYEQYF
few,TRBJ2-7,.,TRBV7-7,TGTGCCAGCAGCTTCGGACCCTCCGACGAGCAGTACTTC,CASSFGPSDEQYF
.,TRBJ2-1,TRBD2,TRBV4-2,TGTGCCAGCAGCCCAGTGGGACTAGCGGTTAACAATGAGCAGTTCTTC,CASSPVGLAVNNEQFF
few,TRBJ2-7,.,TRBV27,TGTGCCAGCAGTATAAGTGGGGGGAGCTCCTACGAGCAGTACTTC,CASSISGGSSYEQYF
once,TRBJ2-7,.,TRBV2,TGTGCCAGCAGTGAACTAGGGCAGACCTACGTACACTACGAGCAGTACTTC,CASSELGQTYVHYEQYF
few,TRBJ1-2,.,TRBV24-1,TGTGCCACCAGTGACCCGACAAGGGGCAACTATGGCTACACCTTC,CATSDPTRGNYGYTF
.,TRBJ2-2,TRBD1,TRBV20-1,TGCAGTGCTCGGACAGGGGGGTACGGGGAGCTGTTTTTT,CSARTGGYGELFF
many,TRBJ2-1,TRBD2,TRBV5-1,TGTGCCAGCAGCACCGGGACTAGCGGCTACAATGAGCAGTTCTTC,CASSTGTSGYNEQFF
few,TRBJ1-5,.,TRBV20-1,TGCAGTGCTAGAGGAGACCTTAACAATCAGCCCCAGCATTTT,CSARGDLNNQPQHF
.,TRBJ2-1,.,TRBV6-6,TGTGCCAGCAGTTACTCGAGCAGGAACAATGAGCAGTTCTTC,CASSYSSRNNEQFF
.,TRBJ1-2,TRBD1,TRBV29-1,TGCAGCGTTGAAGATGGGTGGCGACAGGGCCTCTATGGCTACACCTTC,CSVEDGWRQGLYGYTF
.,TRBJ1-1,TRBD1,TRBV20-1,TGCAGTGCTAGAGATTTTCGGACAGGCGGGACTGAAGCTTTCTTT,CSARDFRTGGTEAFF
few,TRBJ2-5,.,TRBV15,TGTGCCACCAGCAGGAGGATAGGGGTGAGGGAGACCCAGTACTTC,CATSRRIGVRETQYF
.,TRBJ1-2,.,TRBV20-1,TGCAGTGCCGCAGCGGGGAGCTATGGCTACACCTTC,CSAAAGSYGYTF
.,TRBJ2-3,.,TRBV11-3,TGTGCCAGCAGCTTAGAGAGGGGCTCCCCAGATACGCAGTATTTT,CASSLERGSPDTQYF
few,TRBJ2-3,TRBD2,TRBV20-1,TGCAGTGCTAGAGATTTCGGCTTAGCGGGGGGAATCACAGATACGCAGTATTTT,CSARDFGLAGGITDTQYF
.,TRBJ2-7,.,TRBV15,TGTGTCACCAGCAGAGGCAGGGACTCCTACGAGCAGTACTTC,CVTSRGRDSYEQYF
few,TRBJ2-7,TRBD1,TRBV12-3/TRBV12-4,TGTGCCAGCAGTCACAGGGGGCTGGGAGAGCAGTACTTC,CASSHRGLGEQYF
.,TRBJ2-4,TRBD1,TRBV4-3,TGCGCCAGCAGCCTCCGGGCTCAGGGGGTGACGCCTGGGGAGCAGTACTTC,CASSLRAQGVTPGEQYF
.,TRBJ1-5,.,TRBV20-1,TGCAGTGCTAGAGAAAGGACGGGCAGGGGATGGAATCAGCCCCAGCATTTT,CSARERTGRGWNQPQHF
few,TRBJ2-7,.,TRBV6-6,TGTGCCAGCTACCAACGTCAAGGGGGGCGCTACGAGCAGTACTTC,CASYQRQGGRYEQYF